These 29 T cell receptor beta chains were all obtained from the same sample, sequenced in a study of T cell responses to AZD1222 COVID-19 vaccine. Clones were read by immunoSEQ multiplex PCR, and TCRdb kept only the in-frame ones, dropping some. The sample lists roughly 120,000 clones; approximately 90% were seen once. Here the sequenced sample was peripheral blood, taken 28 days after the second AZD1222 dose. The receptor set was obtained from an adult who received the AZD1222 COVID-19 vaccine.

The chain links TRBV4-1 to TRBJ1-1, with D perhaps matching TRBD1 (6 bases). V was clipped by 0 bases and J by 1 base, with 18 bases between them. The CDR3 extends over 18 amino acids. Germline CDR1 and CDR2: MGHRA and YSYEKL. This chain's CDR3 is CASSQEPSAGDRNTEAFF. In nucleotides, the CDR3 is TGCGCCAGCAGCCAAGAGCCGTCGGCAGGGGATAGGAACACTGAAGCTTTCTTT.

The chain joins TRBV25-1 to TRBJ1-2; 8 bases agree with TRBD1. CDR1 is MGHDK and CDR2 is SYGVNS in the germline V gene. This CDR3 comprises 15 residues. J was trimmed by 3 bases and V by 4 bases; bases with no gene match: 7. The CDR3 DNA follows: TGTGCCAGCAGTGTGGCGGACAGGGAAGACTATGGCTACACCTTC. Its protein is CASSVADREDYGYTF.

The gene calls are TRBV5-4 and TRBJ2-2, with TRBD2 as a possible D gene (5 bases). The CDR3 runs to 16 residues. CDR1 is SGHNT, CDR2 YYREEE, per germline (reference sequence). V dropped 0 bases and J dropped 3 bases, with 12 bases sitting between them. The CDR3 DNA sequence: TGTGCCAGCAGCTTGGCCAGAGGGTTGGACACCGGGGAGCTGTTTTTT. Translated: CASSLARGLDTGELFF.

The V call is TRBV12-3 or TRBV12-4, the J call TRBJ1-1; D ambiguous. The CDR3 contains 12 residues. V lost 3 bases and J 5 bases, leaving 7 bases between the germline ends. The CDR3 sequence: CASSFLGTEAFF. The CDR3 nucleotides are TGTGCCAGCAGTTTTCTGGGTACTGAAGCTTTCTTT.

In regard to this clone: Different DNA sequences within this sample yield the same CDR3. The chain employs TRBV3-1 (or the pseudogene TRBV3-2) and TRBJ1-2, with TRBD1 as a possible D gene (6 bases). Trimming cost V 0 bases and J 2 bases, with 7 bases left between them. Germline V gene lookup returns CDR1 LGHDT and CDR2 YNNKEL (reference sequence). CDR3 length: 14 amino acids. CDR3 DNA sequence: TGTGCCAGCAGCCAAGAGGGGGGCAACTATGGCTACACCTTC. This codes for CASSQEGGNYGYTF.

This clone occurred a few times. This chain joins TRBV5-1 and TRBJ2-7; 7 bases agree with TRBD1. The CDR3 loop spans 14 amino acids. The V gene's germline CDR1 is SGHRS and CDR2 YFSETQ. After removal of 5 bases from V and 6 bases from J, the junction contained 11 bases not matched to a gene. CDR3 loop: CASRPGQEGGEQYF. DNA of the CDR3: TGCGCCAGCAGACCAGGACAGGAAGGGGGCGAGCAGTACTTC.

This chain joins TRBV2 and TRBJ1-2; the D is unclear. The germline gives CDR1 SNHLY, CDR2 FYNNEI. The CDR3 is made up of 13 amino acids. The V end lost 1 base, the J end lost 7 bases, and 10 bases lay between the germline ends. CDR3 coding DNA: TGTGCCAGCAGTGAAGGGGCGCGGGGTGGCTACACCTTC. Translating gives CASSEGARGGYTF.

The rearrangement links TRBV18 to TRBJ2-1; perhaps TRBD1 as D (6 bases). Deletions cut 1 base from V and 4 bases from J, with 11 bases between. Germline V lookup: CDR1 KGHSH, CDR2 LQKENI. This CDR3 has 15 residues. CDR3 sequence (DNA): TGTGCCAGCTCACCACGGACAGCGGCATACAATGAGCAGTTCTTC. Protein product: CASSPRTAAYNEQFF.

This chain connects TRBV27 to TRBJ1-5; the D gene is possibly TRBD1 (5 bases). The CDR3 has 13 amino acids. The germline gives CDR1 MNHEY, CDR2 SMNVEV (reference sequence). Trimming stripped 5 bases from V and 7 bases from J, with 12 bases between. CDR3 coding DNA: TGTGCCAGCAGTCCTGACCGGGGGCAGCCCCAGCATTTT. Its translation: CASSPDRGQPQHF.

The rearrangement joins TRBV6-5 to TRBJ1-1; TRBD1 might be the D (6 bases). V lost 4 bases and J lost 4, with 16 bases in between. CDR3 length: 15 residues. The V gene's germline CDR1 is MNHEY and CDR2 SVGAGI. The CDR3 protein is CASSSLQGTATEAFF. As DNA, the CDR3 is TGTGCCAGCAGTTCCCTACAGGGAACGGCCACTGAAGCTTTCTTT.

This clone is termed medium-sized (0.01 to 0.1%). V usage is TRBV13 and J usage is TRBJ2-5; 9 bases are a match to TRBD2. The CDR3 extends over 14 amino acids. The trim removed 5 bases at V and 5 bases at J, leaving 6 bases unmatched. Germline CDR1 PRHDT, CDR2 FYEKMQ (reference sequence). The CDR3 loop reads CASSLPAGGETQYF. DNA of the CDR3: TGTGCCAGCAGCCTGCCAGCGGGGGGCGAGACCCAGTACTTC.

The V call is TRBV3-1 (or the pseudogene TRBV3-2), the J call TRBJ2-3, with a possible D match to TRBD1 (6 bases). V was pared by 4 bases and J by 3 bases, with 23 bases between. The CDR3 has 18 amino acids. The germline V gene has CDR1 LGHDT and CDR2 YNNKEL (reference sequence). CDR3 coding DNA: TGTGCCAGCAGCCGGGGGCCCGGGGTCAATTTTCGGACAGATACGCAGTATTTT. Residues: CASSRGPGVNFRTDTQYF.

The chain employs TRBV7-2 and TRBJ1-1, with 9 positions matching TRBD1. CDR1 SGHTA and CDR2 FQGNSA come from the germline V gene. Germline trimming cut 1 base from V and 3 bases from J; bases unmatched to any gene: 3. CDR3 size: 15 residues. For the CDR3, the DNA is TGTGCCAGCAGCTTAGGGGACAGGGAATACACTGAAGCTTTCTTT. It translates to CASSLGDREYTEAFF.

With regard to this clone: The CDR3 does not end in the conserved phenylalanine or tryptophan, so this is likely a read error. The DNA is omitted, as the CDR3 cannot be located on it reliably, and the CDR3 follows TCRdb's listing. J is TRBJ1-5 and V is TRBV7-8. The CDR3 is 9 residues long, ends included. Germline lookup yields CDR1 SGHVS and CDR2 FQNEAQ. This CDR3 is CASSLASGC.

This clone appeared a single time. CDR3: CASSLGQGARREKLFF. The CDR3 region has the DNA TGTGCCAGCAGCCTGGGACAGGGGGCGCGAAGGGAAAAACTGTTTTTT. The chain has TRBV11-3 and TRBJ1-4, with 12 bases fitting TRBD1. The CDR3 is made up of 16 amino acids. The trim removed 5 bases at V and 8 bases at J, leaving 9 bases unmatched. CDR1 is SGHNT, CDR2 YENEEA, per germline.

This rearrangement joins TRBV7-2 to TRBJ2-5, with unresolved D. The CDR3 is made up of 12 amino acids. Per germline, CDR1 SGHTA and CDR2 FQGNSA. V lost 1 base, J lost 4 bases, and 4 bases lay in between. The DNA for the CDR3 is TGTGCCAGCAGCTTAGTAGGAGAGACCCAGTACTTC. Its translation is CASSLVGETQYF.

The sample holds a few counts of this clone. The rearrangement links TRBV6-5 to TRBJ1-6, with D possibly TRBD1 on 5 matching bases. The CDR3 contains 13 residues. CDR1 is MNHEY and CDR2 is SVGAGI in the germline V gene. Trimming removed 0 bases from V and 14 bases from J, with 11 bases in between. The CDR3 sequence: CASSYSGTRSLHF. The CDR3 DNA sequence: TGTGCCAGCAGTTACTCGGGGACCCGATCCCTCCACTTT.

The chain combines TRBV6-5 with TRBJ2-7; the D gene could be TRBD1 or TRBD2 (7 bases each). V was pared by 6 bases and J by 7 bases, with 19 bases between. The CDR3 totals 14 residues. Germline values: CDR1 MNHEY, CDR2 SVGAGI. The CDR3: CASSVWEGAGEQYF. The CDR3 DNA follows: TGTGCCAGCAGCGTTTGGGAGGGGGCGGGAGAGCAGTACTTC.

The chain combines TRBV12-3 or TRBV12-4 with TRBJ2-1; TRBD1 is a possible D gene (6 bases). This CDR3 region has 12 residues. Trimming removed 6 bases from V and 7 bases from J, with 10 bases in between. The CDR3 loop is CASSLGGNEQFF. DNA of the CDR3: TGTGCCAGCAGCCTAGGGGGAAATGAGCAGTTCTTC.

This rearrangement joins TRBV28 to TRBJ1-1; D gene unclear. The ends were cut back, 4 bases at V and 5 bases at J, with 14 bases in the middle. The CDR3 totals 14 residues. CDR1 and CDR2 from the germline V gene are MDHEN and SYDVKM. The CDR3 is CASSSSVSWTEAFF. The CDR3 DNA is TGTGCCAGCAGTTCCTCTGTGTCATGGACTGAAGCTTTCTTT. The whole variable domain, remainder taken from reference TRBV28 and TRBJ1-1, is DVKVTQSSRYLVKRTGEKVFLECVQDMDHENMFWYRQDPGLGLRLIYFSYDVKMKEKGDIPEGYSVSREKKERFSLILESASTNQTSMYLCASSSSVSWTEAFFGQGTRLTVV.

The chain links TRBV5-1 to TRBJ2-7, with D possibly TRBD1 on 5 matching bases. CDR1 SGHRS and CDR2 YFSETQ come from the germline V gene. V was cut by 1 base and J by 2 bases, with 13 bases left in between. This CDR3 is 15 amino acids long. DNA of the CDR3: TGCGCCAGCAGCTTGTTCGCAGGGTCTCCCTACGAGCAGTACTTC. This sequence encodes CASSLFAGSPYEQYF.

The V gene is TRBV2, the J gene TRBJ1-4; maybe TRBD1 (5 bases). V gave up 3 bases and J gave up 10 bases, with 12 bases separating them. This CDR3 contains 13 residues. Germline loops: CDR1 SNHLY, CDR2 FYNNEI. The DNA for the CDR3 is TGTGCCAGCAGTGACCAGGGACGGGGAAAACTGTTTTTT. Translating gives CASSDQGRGKLFF.

This chain joins TRBV5-1 and TRBJ1-1; 7 bases match TRBD1. This CDR3 comprises 15 residues. From germline, CDR1 is SGHRS and CDR2 YFSETQ. V trimming: 4 bases; J trimming: 4 bases; junction bases outside the gene matches: 10. The CDR3 DNA follows: TGCGCCAGCAGCCCTAGACAGGGCCCGCTCACTGAAGCTTTCTTT. Translation gives CASSPRQGPLTEAFF.

The chain carries TRBV6-2 or TRBV6-3 and TRBJ1-5; 7 bases map to TRBD1. The germline CDR1 and CDR2 sequences are MNHEY and SVGEGT. This CDR3 comprises 15 residues. Trimming at V came to 5 bases and at J to 3 bases, leaving 7 bases not matched to a gene. The CDR3 protein is CASSTGQADNQPQHF. CDR3 coding DNA: TGTGCCAGCAGTACAGGACAGGCGGACAATCAGCCCCAGCATTTT.

The chain has TRBV19 and TRBJ2-3; 11 bases line up with TRBD1. The CDR3 contains 16 residues. J was trimmed by 8 bases and V by 2 bases; bases with no gene match: 9. The germline CDR1 and CDR2 sequences are LNHDA and SQIVND (reference sequence). The CDR3 nucleotides read TGTGCCAGTAGTATACAGTGGGGGACAGGGGGGTCTACGCAGTATTTT. The encoded protein is CASSIQWGTGGSTQYF.

The rearrangement joins TRBV2 to TRBJ2-1; D is possibly TRBD1 or TRBD2 (5 bases each). Deletions cut 3 bases from V and 12 bases from J, with 30 bases between. The germline gives CDR1 SNHLY, CDR2 FYNNEI. The CDR3 spans 18 residues. CDR3 in amino acids: CASSDRGGSGPGKVWQFF. DNA of the CDR3: TGTGCCAGCAGTGATCGGGGCGGATCGGGTCCAGGTAAAGTCTGGCAGTTCTTC.

The J gene is TRBJ1-1, the V gene TRBV14; 10 bases are a match to TRBD1. The V and J ends lost 3 bases and 1 base, in that order; junction bases with no gene match: 2. Per germline, CDR1 SGHDN and CDR2 FVKESK. The CDR3 runs 15 residues. Written as DNA, the CDR3 is TGTGCCAGCAGCCATCGACAGGGGGCGAACACTGAAGCTTTCTTT. It codes for CASSHRQGANTEAFF.

This clone appeared a few times. The CDR3 protein is CASSLGNRDWAFF. CDR3 nucleotide sequence: TGTGCCAGCAGCTTAGGTAACAGGGACTGGGCTTTCTTT. The chain couples TRBV7-9 to TRBJ1-1, with D perhaps TRBD1 (6 bases). The CDR3 runs to 13 residues. Per germline, CDR1 SEHNR and CDR2 FQNEAQ (reference sequence). V gave up 1 base and J gave up 11 bases, with 14 bases separating them.

This sequence joins TRBV28 and TRBJ1-5; 12 nucleotides align to TRBD1. The CDR3 is made up of 14 amino acids. V dropped 5 bases and J dropped 11; count of bases not matched to a gene: 7. CDR1 and CDR2 from the germline V gene are MDHEN and SYDVKM. The chain's CDR3 is CASSPGTGGHSQHF. In nucleotides, the CDR3 is TGTGCCAGCAGTCCCGGGACAGGGGGCCACTCCCAGCATTTT.